The 7 T cell receptor beta chains given below trace back to one sample, sequenced in a study of blood T cell repertoires in COVID-19. The repertoire was sequenced with immunoSEQ multiplex PCR; TCRdb's copy has only in-frame clones and lacks some. The data hold a few hundred thousand clones, with approximately 85% observed a single time. The sequenced material came from peripheral blood. The receptors shown here come from a woman in her thirties with acute or convalescent COVID-19.

The chain combines TRBV7-2 with TRBJ1-2; 9 positions agree with TRBD1. Trimming at V came to 5 bases and at J to 8 bases, leaving 12 bases not matched to a gene. CDR1 is SGHTA and CDR2 is FQGNSA in the germline V gene. The CDR3 runs to 15 residues. CDR3 in amino acids: CASSANLQGAGGYTF. CDR3 DNA: TGTGCCAGCAGCGCAAACTTACAGGGGGCGGGAGGCTACACCTTC.

This clone was counted once. This chain joins TRBV19 and TRBJ2-5; 14 nucleotides align to TRBD2. V shed 7 bases, J shed 4 bases, and the junction held 8 bases outside the gene matches. The germline CDR1 and CDR2 sequences are LNHDA and SQIVND (reference sequence). The CDR3 consists of 16 residues. CDR3 sequence reads: CASKPLGLAGAETQYF. For the CDR3, the DNA is TGTGCCAGTAAGCCCTTGGGACTAGCGGGAGCAGAGACCCAGTACTTC. Full variable domain (missing parts from reference TRBV19 and TRBJ2-5): DGGITQSPKYLFRKEGQNVTLSCEQNLNHDAMYWYRQDPGQGLRLIYYSQIVNDFQKGDIAEGYSVSREKKESFPLTVTSAQKNPTAFYLCASKPLGLAGAETQYFGPGTRLLVL.

The chain carries TRBV21-1 and TRBJ2-7; TRBD2, the D gene given by the table, was not confirmed from the DNA. TRBV21-1 is classified as a pseudogene. The CDR3 runs 18 residues. CDR3 DNA: TGTGCCAGCACCCGGGGGGGGTCGACTAGCGGGAGAACCTACGAGCAGTACTTC. Its translation: CASTRGGSTSGRTYEQYF.

This chain joins TRBV24-1 and TRBJ1-5, with unresolved D. The ends were cut back, 1 base at V and 0 bases at J, with 15 bases in the middle. The CDR3 runs 18 residues. Germline CDR1 reads KGHDR; CDR2 reads SFDVKD. The CDR3 DNA sequence: TGTGCCACCAGTGATTTCCTCCTCCCAGGCTATAGCAATCAGCCCCAGCATTTT. Residues: CATSDFLLPGYSNQPQHF.

The rearrangement joins TRBV4-3 to TRBJ2-1, with D perhaps TRBD2 (5 bases). The V end lost 1 base, the J end lost 3 bases, and 13 bases lay between the germline ends. Looked up from germline, CDR1 is LGHNA and CDR2 is YSLEER. CDR3 length: 16 residues. In DNA, the CDR3 is TGCGCCAGCAGCCAAGTCGCCGGACTGATCTACAATGAGCAGTTCTTC. It encodes CASSQVAGLIYNEQFF.

This chain connects TRBV10-2 to TRBJ2-2, with TRBD2 matching over 13 bases. CDR3 size: 19 residues. V lost 5 bases and J lost 4; bases outside the gene matches: 13. Germline V gene sequence: CDR1 WSHSY, CDR2 SAAADI. This chain's CDR3 is CASSSGTSGTYRVTGELFF. The CDR3, as DNA: TGCGCCAGCAGTTCCGGGACTAGCGGGACTTATCGGGTCACCGGGGAGCTGTTTTTT.

This chain joins TRBV27 and TRBJ2-7, with D possibly being TRBD1 (5 bases). The V end was cut by 6 bases, the J end by 0 bases, with 12 bases between. CDR1 is MNHEY, CDR2 SMNVEV, per germline (reference sequence). The CDR3 extends over 14 amino acids. The CDR3 DNA sequence: TGTGCCAGCAGATGGACACCCAGCTCCTACGAGCAGTACTTC. Encoded protein: CASRWTPSSYEQYF.